This is a list of T cell receptor beta chains from one sample in a study of shared T cell receptors in the human thymus. Assay used: immunoSEQ multiplex PCR; TCRdb lists only in-frame clones, some missing. Of hundreds of thousands of clones detected, 88% appear once; the ten largest clones hold 0.01%. These same records also appear under a second study, on human thymus T cells.

Sequenced: thymocytes. The source of these receptors is a boy under three years old with a congenital heart defect. Both conserved end residues are part of each CDR3. A D gene is named only where the DNA matches it firmly. The size entry is marked missing in some rows and otherwise reads once, few, many or a size class.

. | TRBJ2-1 | . | TRBV12-5 | CASGLLGDNEQFF | TGTGCTAGTGGTTTGTTAGGGGACAATGAGCAGTTCTTC
. | TRBJ2-6 | . | TRBV4-3 | CASSQEGGAGANVLTF | TGCGCCAGCAGCCAAGAAGGGGGAGCGGGGGCCAACGTCCTGACTTTC
. | TRBJ2-3 | . | TRBV30 | CAWSYPGAEATDTQYF | TGTGCCTGGAGCTACCCGGGAGCGGAGGCCACAGATACGCAGTATTTT
TRBD2 | TRBJ2-1 | . | TRBV29-1 | CSVKIGRAFNEQFF | TGCAGCGTGAAAATCGGGAGGGCCTTCAATGAGCAGTTCTTC
TRBD1 | TRBJ1-1 | . | TRBV19 | CASSPRQGMNTEAFF | TGTGCCAGTAGTCCTCGACAGGGGATGAACACTGAAGCTTTCTTT
. | TRBJ2-5 | . | TRBV21-1 | CASSKAKGPPGIRTRRTQYF | TGTGCCAGCAGCAAAGCAAAGGGGCCTCCTGGGATCCGGACGAGGAGGACCCAGTACTTC
. | TRBJ2-2 | . | TRBV12-1 | CASSLSGVGQGATGELFF | .
. | TRBJ1-2 | . | TRBV9 | CASSGTGRGAFQANYGYTF | TGTGCCAGCAGCGGCACCGGCAGGGGCGCTTTCCAAGCTAACTATGGCTACACCTTC
. | TRBJ1-2 | . | TRBV11-2 | CASSLEPVNYGYTF | TGTGCCAGCAGCTTAGAACCGGTTAACTATGGCTACACCTTC
. | TRBJ1-2 | . | TRBV28 | CASRALKLEFTNYGYTF | TGTGCCAGCAGAGCCCTTAAGTTGGAGTTCACTAACTATGGCTACACCTTC
TRBD1 | TRBJ2-3 | . | TRBV28 | CASSLPRGQGSDTQYF | TGTGCCAGCAGTCTCCCCAGGGGACAGGGCTCAGATACGCAGTATTTT
. | TRBJ1-3 | . | TRBV19 | CASSFGNAGNTIYF | TGTGCCAGTAGTTTCGGTAACGCTGGAAACACCATATATTTT
TRBD2 | TRBJ2-7 | . | TRBV5-1 | CASSLCNGRADYEQYF | TGCGCCAGCAGCTTGTGTAACGGGAGGGCCGACTACGAGCAGTACTTC
. | TRBJ2-7 | . | TRBV21-1 | CASTTKREHFYEQYF | TGTGCCAGCACTACAAAGCGGGAGCATTTCTACGAGCAGTACTTC
. | TRBJ2-5 | . | TRBV19 | CASSMEAPGQTQYF | TGTGCCAGTAGTATGGAGGCCCCTGGGCAGACCCAGTACTTC
TRBD2 | TRBJ2-1 | . | TRBV15 | CATSTRPTSGSGHEQFF | TGTGCCACCAGCACGCGACCAACTAGCGGGAGCGGTCATGAGCAGTTCTTC
. | TRBJ2-4 | . | TRBV20-1 | CSASGSGGQYF | TGCAGTGCTAGTGGCAGCGGCGGGCAGTACTTC
. | TRBJ2-3 | . | TRBV4-3 | CASSQATPAVLGSDTQYF | TGCGCCAGCAGCCAAGCCACCCCCGCGGTACTAGGTTCAGATACGCAGTATTTT
TRBD1 | TRBJ1-3 | . | TRBV4-2 | CASSQESGTGKGNTIYF | TGTGCCAGCAGCCAAGAGTCGGGGACAGGGAAGGGAAACACCATATATTTT
TRBD1 | TRBJ2-7 | . | TRBV11-3 | CASSLADRGRYEQYF | TGTGCCAGCAGCCTGGCGGACAGGGGGCGATACGAGCAGTACTTC
TRBD2 | TRBJ2-3 | . | TRBV6-4 | CASVPAGGTDTQYF | TGTGCCAGCGTACCAGCGGGGGGCACAGATACGCAGTATTTT
. | TRBJ1-5 | . | TRBV27 | CASSFEGRNQPQHF | TGTGCCAGCAGTTTCGAGGGTCGGAATCAGCCCCAGCATTTT
TRBD1 | TRBJ1-2 | few | TRBV11-2 | CASSSDRVYGYTF | TGTGCCAGCAGCTCGGACAGGGTGTATGGCTACACCTTC
TRBD2 | TRBJ2-1 | few | TRBV5-1 | CASSLETSGYNEQFF | TGCGCCAGCAGCTTAGAGACTAGCGGATACAATGAGCAGTTCTTC
. | TRBJ2-7 | few | TRBV7-8 | CASSLVRYIPAYEQYF | TGTGCCAGCAGCCTCGTCAGATATATCCCTGCCTACGAGCAGTACTTC
TRBD1 | TRBJ2-3 | . | TRBV2 | CASSEARDSDVGDTQYF | TGTGCCAGCAGTGAAGCTAGGGACAGCGATGTAGGGGATACGCAGTATTTT
TRBD1 | TRBJ1-1 | . | TRBV28 | CASSWGRTGGLPNTEAFF | TGTGCCAGCAGTTGGGGGCGGACAGGGGGATTGCCGAACACTGAAGCTTTCTTT
TRBD2 | TRBJ2-3 | . | TRBV4-1 | CASSQRGVAGAPDTQYF | TGCGCCAGCAGTCAAAGGGGGGTAGCGGGAGCGCCAGATACGCAGTATTTT
TRBD2 | TRBJ2-1 | . | TRBV29-1 | CSVEDLLPGLAGEGGYNEQFF | TGCAGCGTTGAAGACCTTCTCCCGGGACTAGCGGGAGAGGGGGGGTACAATGAGCAGTTCTTC
. | TRBJ2-1 | few | TRBV9 | CASSVGPEGYTSEQFF | TGTGCCAGCAGCGTAGGTCCCGAGGGTTATACTAGTGAGCAGTTCTTC
TRBD2 | TRBJ2-6 | . | TRBV5-1 | CASSPPGGAGANVLTF | TGCGCCAGCAGCCCACCGGGGGGTGCTGGGGCCAACGTCCTGACTTTC
TRBD2 | TRBJ2-7 | . | TRBV10-1 | CASSGGVAGGPWNYEQYF | TGCGCCAGCAGTGGGGGGGTAGCGGGAGGGCCTTGGAACTACGAGCAGTACTTC
TRBD2 | TRBJ2-5 | . | TRBV7-9 | CASSPPSGIGETQYF | TGTGCCAGCAGCCCCCCTAGCGGGATTGGAGAGACCCAGTACTTC
TRBD1 | TRBJ2-5 | . | TRBV27 | CASSLGQGDVQETQYF | TGTGCCAGCAGCCTAGGACAGGGAGATGTCCAAGAGACCCAGTACTTC
TRBD1 | TRBJ2-7 | . | TRBV5-5 | CASSPNTGGEQYF | TGTGCCAGCAGCCCTAACACAGGGGGCGAGCAGTACTTC
. | TRBJ2-4 | . | TRBV7-8 | CASSLVWSRGKNIQYF | TGTGCCAGCAGCTTAGTCTGGAGTAGAGGCAAAAACATTCAGTACTTC
TRBD2 | TRBJ2-1 | once | TRBV5-1 | CASSLKGRDRNEQFF | TGCGCCAGCAGCTTGAAGGGGAGGGACCGCAATGAGCAGTTCTTC
. | TRBJ2-1 | . | TRBV19 | CASSVTQLGHNEQFF | TGTGCCAGTAGTGTGACCCAGCTAGGCCACAATGAGCAGTTCTTC
TRBD1 | TRBJ2-4 | once | TRBV2 | CVGRGLSLNIQYF | TGTGTGGGCAGGGGGCTTTCCTTAAACATTCAGTACTTC
. | TRBJ1-1 | . | TRBV10-3 | CAISESSPGGRNTEAFF | TGTGCCATCAGTGAGTCGTCCCCGGGCGGGAGGAACACTGAAGCTTTCTTT
. | TRBJ2-3 | . | TRBV10-3 | CAISESGRSSADTQYF | TGTGCCATCAGTGAGTCTGGGCGGTCTAGCGCAGATACGCAGTATTTT
TRBD1 | TRBJ1-5 | . | TRBV6-1 | CASRTGGGNQPQHF | TGTGCCAGCCGGACAGGGGGTGGCAATCAGCCCCAGCATTTT
TRBD2 | TRBJ2-1 | few | TRBV4-1 | CASSVAGAFYNEQFF | TGCGCCAGCAGTGTAGCGGGAGCCTTCTACAATGAGCAGTTCTTC
TRBD1 | TRBJ2-1 | . | TRBV4-3 | CASSRDPGQKNEQFF | TGCGCCAGCAGCCGAGATCCGGGACAGAAGAATGAGCAGTTCTTC
. | TRBJ2-1 | few | TRBV29-1 | CSVEDQGYNEQFF | TGCAGCGTTGAAGATCAGGGCTACAATGAGCAGTTCTTC
TRBD1 | TRBJ1-2 | . | TRBV7-2 | CASSLYTDRGNYGYTF | TGTGCCAGCAGCTTATACACGGACAGGGGTAACTATGGCTACACCTTC
. | TRBJ1-1 | . | TRBV15 | CATSRGTGQWENTEAFF | TGTGCCACCAGCAGAGGAACAGGGCAGTGGGAGAACACTGAAGCTTTCTTT
TRBD1 | TRBJ2-7 | . | TRBV7-9 | CASSSGTGSYEQYF | TGTGCCAGCAGTTCCGGGACAGGGTCCTACGAGCAGTACTTC
TRBD2 | TRBJ2-5 | . | TRBV7-9 | CASSGTSGPKETQYF | TGTGCCAGCAGCGGGACTAGTGGCCCTAAAGAGACCCAGTACTTC
TRBD2 | TRBJ2-7 | . | TRBV4-2 | CASSQGSSGSYEQYF | TGTGCCAGCAGCCAAGGCTCTAGCGGGAGCTACGAGCAGTACTTC
TRBD1 | TRBJ2-7 | . | TRBV27 | CASRDRGPGNEQYF | TGTGCCAGCAGAGACAGGGGACCCGGGAACGAGCAGTACTTC
TRBD1 | TRBJ1-2 | . | TRBV5-1 | CASSPRPGQTNYGYTF | TGCGCCAGCAGCCCCCGACCGGGACAGACTAACTATGGCTACACCTTC